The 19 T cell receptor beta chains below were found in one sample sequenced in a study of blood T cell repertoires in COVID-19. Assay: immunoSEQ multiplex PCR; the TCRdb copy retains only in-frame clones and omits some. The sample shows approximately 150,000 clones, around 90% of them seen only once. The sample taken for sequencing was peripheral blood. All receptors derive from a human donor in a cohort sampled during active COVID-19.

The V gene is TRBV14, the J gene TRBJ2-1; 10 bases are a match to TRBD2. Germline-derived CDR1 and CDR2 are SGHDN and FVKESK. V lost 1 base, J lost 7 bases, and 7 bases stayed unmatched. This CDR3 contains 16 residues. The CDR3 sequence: CASSQVRAGGYNEQFF. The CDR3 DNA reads TGTGCCAGCAGCCAAGTACGAGCGGGGGGGTATAATGAGCAGTTCTTC.

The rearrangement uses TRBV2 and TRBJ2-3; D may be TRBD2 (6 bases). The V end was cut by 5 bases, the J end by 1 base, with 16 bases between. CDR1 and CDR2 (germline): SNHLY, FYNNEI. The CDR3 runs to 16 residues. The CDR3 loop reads CASSKRTGLGTDTQYF. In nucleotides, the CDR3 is TGTGCCAGCAGTAAGAGGACGGGACTCGGCACAGATACGCAGTATTTT.

The CDR3 region has the DNA TGTGCCAGCAGCTTCTGGGGACAGGGGGCAGAAGATACGCAGTATTTT. It specifies CASSFWGQGAEDTQYF. This rearrangement joins TRBV11-2 to TRBJ2-3, with 12 nucleotides matching TRBD1. V was clipped by 3 bases and J by 5 bases; unmatched bases: 6. The CDR3 is made up of 16 amino acids. CDR1 and CDR2 (germline): SGHAT, FQNNGV.

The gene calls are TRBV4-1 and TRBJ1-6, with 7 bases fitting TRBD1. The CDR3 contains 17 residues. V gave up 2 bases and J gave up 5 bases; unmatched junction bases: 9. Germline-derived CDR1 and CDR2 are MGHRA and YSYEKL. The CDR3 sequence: CASSQRPPGGNNSPLHF. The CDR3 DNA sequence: TGCGCCAGCAGCCAAAGACCCCCAGGGGGTAATAATTCACCCCTCCACTTT.

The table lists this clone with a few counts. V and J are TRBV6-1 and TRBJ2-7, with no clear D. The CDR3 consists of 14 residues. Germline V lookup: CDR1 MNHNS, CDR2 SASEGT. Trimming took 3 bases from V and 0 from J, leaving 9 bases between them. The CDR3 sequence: CASSDDTRSYEQYF. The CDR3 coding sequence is TGTGCCAGCAGTGATGACACGCGCTCCTACGAGCAGTACTTC.

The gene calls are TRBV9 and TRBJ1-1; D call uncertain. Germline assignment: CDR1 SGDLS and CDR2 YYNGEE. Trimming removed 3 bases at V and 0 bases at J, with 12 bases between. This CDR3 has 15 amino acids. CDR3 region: CASSADGGVNTEAFF. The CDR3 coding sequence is TGTGCCAGCAGCGCAGACGGCGGGGTGAACACTGAAGCTTTCTTT.

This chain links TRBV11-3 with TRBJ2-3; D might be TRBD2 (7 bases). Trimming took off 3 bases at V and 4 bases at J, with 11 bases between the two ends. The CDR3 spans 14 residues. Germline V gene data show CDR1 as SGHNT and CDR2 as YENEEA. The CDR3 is CASSLGGRADTQYF. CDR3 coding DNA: TGTGCCAGCAGCTTGGGGGGGCGCGCAGATACGCAGTATTTT.

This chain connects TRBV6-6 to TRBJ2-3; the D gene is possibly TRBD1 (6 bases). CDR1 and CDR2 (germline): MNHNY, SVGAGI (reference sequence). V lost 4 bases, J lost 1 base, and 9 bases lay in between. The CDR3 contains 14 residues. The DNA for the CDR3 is TGTGCCAGCAGTTTCAGGGGACGCACAGATACGCAGTATTTT. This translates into CASSFRGRTDTQYF.

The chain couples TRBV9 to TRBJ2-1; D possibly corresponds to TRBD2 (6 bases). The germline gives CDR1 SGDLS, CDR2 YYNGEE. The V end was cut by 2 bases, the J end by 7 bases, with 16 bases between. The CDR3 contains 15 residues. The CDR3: CASSVAPGLQNEQFF. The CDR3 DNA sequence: TGTGCCAGCAGCGTTGCTCCGGGACTTCAGAATGAGCAGTTCTTC.

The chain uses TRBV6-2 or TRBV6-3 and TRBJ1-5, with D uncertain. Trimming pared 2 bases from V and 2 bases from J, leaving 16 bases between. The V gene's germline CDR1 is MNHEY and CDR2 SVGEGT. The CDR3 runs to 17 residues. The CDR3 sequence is CASSYTFGERGNQPQHF. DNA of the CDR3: TGTGCCAGCAGTTACACGTTCGGAGAACGGGGCAATCAGCCCCAGCATTTT.

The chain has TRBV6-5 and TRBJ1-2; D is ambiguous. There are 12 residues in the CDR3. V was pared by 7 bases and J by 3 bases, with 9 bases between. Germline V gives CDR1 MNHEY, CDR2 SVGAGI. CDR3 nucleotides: TGTGCCAGCACAAAGGGAGACTATGGCTACACCTTC. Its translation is CASTKGDYGYTF.

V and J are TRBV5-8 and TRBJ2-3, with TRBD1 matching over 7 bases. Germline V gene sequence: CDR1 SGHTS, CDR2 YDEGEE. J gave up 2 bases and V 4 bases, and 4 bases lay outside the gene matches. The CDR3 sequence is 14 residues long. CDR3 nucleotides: TGTGCCAGCAGCGCCGGACAGGCCACAGATACGCAGTATTTT. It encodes CASSAGQATDTQYF.

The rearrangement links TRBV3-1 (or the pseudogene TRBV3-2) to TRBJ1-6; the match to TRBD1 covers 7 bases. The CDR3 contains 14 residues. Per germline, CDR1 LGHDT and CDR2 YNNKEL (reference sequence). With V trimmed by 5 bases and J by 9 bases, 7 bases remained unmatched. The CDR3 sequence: CASSSRGKGSPLHF. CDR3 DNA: TGTGCCAGCAGCTCCAGGGGGAAGGGTTCACCCCTCCACTTT.

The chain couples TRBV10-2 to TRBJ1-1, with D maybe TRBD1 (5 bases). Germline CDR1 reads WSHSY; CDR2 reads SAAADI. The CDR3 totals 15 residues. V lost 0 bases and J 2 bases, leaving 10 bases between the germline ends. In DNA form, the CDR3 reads TGCGCCAGCAGTGAGTCTCGTGGGGCCAACACTGAAGCTTTCTTT. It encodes CASSESRGANTEAFF.

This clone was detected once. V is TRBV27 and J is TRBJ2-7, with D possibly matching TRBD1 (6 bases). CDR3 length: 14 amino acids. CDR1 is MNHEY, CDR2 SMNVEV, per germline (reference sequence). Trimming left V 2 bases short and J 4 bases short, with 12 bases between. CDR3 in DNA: TGTGCCAGCAGTTTAAACAGGGACATTTACGAGCAGTACTTC. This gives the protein CASSLNRDIYEQYF.

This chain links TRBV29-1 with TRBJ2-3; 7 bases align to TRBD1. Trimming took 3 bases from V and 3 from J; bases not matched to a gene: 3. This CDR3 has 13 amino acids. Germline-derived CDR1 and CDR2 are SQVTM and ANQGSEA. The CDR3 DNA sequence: TGCAGCGTTGAGGCAGGGGGAACAGATACGCAGTATTTT. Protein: CSVEAGGTDTQYF.

The CDR3 reads CASSPPIMNTEAFF. CDR3 DNA: TGTGCCAGCAGTCCCCCCATCATGAACACTGAAGCTTTCTTT. This chain links TRBV6-5 with TRBJ1-1; D not certain. V gave up 5 bases and J gave up 0 bases, with 10 bases separating them. The germline CDR1 and CDR2 sequences are MNHEY and SVGAGI. This CDR3 region has 14 residues.

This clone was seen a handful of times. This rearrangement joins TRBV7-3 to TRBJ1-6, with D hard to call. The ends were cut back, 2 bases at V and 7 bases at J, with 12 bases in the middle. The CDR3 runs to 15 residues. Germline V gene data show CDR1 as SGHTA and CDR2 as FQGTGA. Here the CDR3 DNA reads TGTGCCAGCAGCTTATTAGGGCCGGGGAATTCACCCCTCCACTTT. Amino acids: CASSLLGPGNSPLHF. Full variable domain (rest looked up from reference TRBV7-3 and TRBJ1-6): GAGVSQTPSNKVTEKGKYVELRCDPISGHTALYWYRQSLGQGPEFLIYFQGTGAADDSGLPNDRFFAVRPEGSVSTLKIQRTERGDSAVYLCASSLLGPGNSPLHFGNGTRLTVT.

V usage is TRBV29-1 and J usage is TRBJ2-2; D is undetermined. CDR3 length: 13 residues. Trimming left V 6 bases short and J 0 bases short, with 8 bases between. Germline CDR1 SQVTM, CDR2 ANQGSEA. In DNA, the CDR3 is TGCAGCGTCACAGTCGCGAACACCGGGGAGCTGTTTTTT. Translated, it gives CSVTVANTGELFF.